These 13 T cell receptor beta chains were sequenced from one sample in a study of blood T cells in healthy people across ages. A second 7 to 11 cycle PCR used barcoded and J-beta primers. MiXCR, applied by TCRdb to the 5' RACE reads, yields one record per CDR3 protein. The sample records about 1.1 million distinct CDR3 sequences, around two fifths being singletons. The sample taken for sequencing was blood. The receptors originated from a man between 18 and 29 years old in good health.

The chain uses TRBV20-1 and TRBJ2-1, with D tentatively TRBD2 (6 bases). This CDR3 contains 15 residues. Between the trimmed V and J ends, which lost 0 bases and 5 bases, there was a span of 14 bases. Germline-derived CDR1 and CDR2 are DFQATT and SNEGSKA (reference sequence). CDR3 sequence: CSARDKDGGNNEQFF. CDR3 in DNA: TGCAGTGCTAGAGATAAGGACGGGGGAAACAATGAGCAGTTCTTC.

This clonotype was seen a few times. The chain uses TRBV2 and TRBJ1-2, with a tentative D call TRBD1 (5 bases). CDR1 and CDR2 from the germline V gene are SNHLY and FYNNEI. The germline V and J ends were trimmed by 3 bases and 1 base, with 9 bases remaining between them. The CDR3 totals 14 residues. CDR3 nucleotides: TGTGCCAGCAGTGAGAAGGGGCATAACTATGGCTACACCTTC. This sequence encodes CASSEKGHNYGYTF.

This rearrangement joins TRBV6-6 to TRBJ2-5; 11 bases line up with TRBD1. The DNA end lines up better with TRBJ2-7; the J call may be wrong. This CDR3 has 15 amino acids. Germline CDR1 MNHNY, CDR2 SVGAGI (reference sequence). CDR3 in amino acids: CASSGWDRGDYEQYF. The CDR3 DNA sequence: TGTGCCAGCAGTGGCTGGGACAGGGGGGACTACGAGCAGTACTTC.

This clonotype was seen a handful of times. The chain carries TRBV6-2 or TRBV6-3 and TRBJ1-5, with D possibly matching TRBD1 (6 bases). V lost 6 bases and J 4 bases, leaving 16 bases between the germline ends. The germline gives CDR1 MNHEY, CDR2 SVGEGT. The CDR3 has 15 amino acids. CDR3 residues: CASRWGQGANQPQHF. As DNA, the CDR3 is TGTGCCAGCAGATGGGGGCAGGGAGCTAATCAGCCCCAGCATTTT.

The V gene is TRBV12-3 or TRBV12-4, the J gene TRBJ2-7; the match to TRBD2 covers 12 bases. The CDR3 runs to 17 residues. The V gene end was trimmed by 6 bases and the J gene end by 0 bases; junction bases not matched to a gene: 9. The CDR3 DNA reads as TGTGCCAGCAGCACCGGGACTAGCGGGCCAAGCTCCTACGAGCAGTACTTC. This encodes CASSTGTSGPSSYEQYF.

As regards this clonotype: A junction boundary mismatches the germline segment, possibly from a read error. V usage is TRBV12-3 or TRBV12-4 and J usage is TRBJ2-7; D gene unclear. The CDR3 runs 11 residues. This chain's CDR3 is CAGSLRYEQYF. The DNA for the CDR3 is TGTGCCGGCAGTTTGAGGTACGAGCAGTACTTC.

This chain links TRBV18 with TRBJ2-4; D is possibly TRBD1 (7 bases). Germline-derived CDR1 and CDR2 are KGHSH and LQKENI. V dropped 1 base and J dropped 4 bases, with 11 bases sitting between them. The CDR3 totals 15 residues. The CDR3 DNA reads as TGTGCCAGCTCACCACGCGGGACAGCGAAAAACATTCAGTACTTC. Its protein product is CASSPRGTAKNIQYF.

The rearrangement links TRBV2 to TRBJ1-2; 8 nucleotides agree with TRBD1. The J segment lost 3 bases and the V segment lost 4 bases, leaving 7 bases of the junction unmatched. Germline lookup yields CDR1 SNHLY and CDR2 FYNNEI. This CDR3 comprises 15 residues. CDR3 DNA: TGTGCCAGCAGTGGGGGACAGGAGGCAGACTATGGCTACACCTTC. It specifies CASSGGQEADYGYTF.

The table lists this clonotype with a few counts. The chain has TRBV9 and TRBJ2-7; 11 bases map to TRBD2. Germline lookup yields CDR1 SGDLS and CDR2 YYNGEE. V lost 6 bases and J lost 3; bases outside the gene matches: 11. The CDR3 runs 16 residues. The CDR3 DNA follows: TGTGCCAGCATCCAGACTAGCGGGGAGTTGATCTACGAGCAGTACTTC. Translating gives CASIQTSGELIYEQYF.

This clonotype showed up many times. This chain connects TRBV5-6 to TRBJ1-5; D is unclear. Trimming removed 1 base at V and 0 bases at J, with 8 bases between. Germline-derived CDR1 and CDR2 are SGHDT and YYEEEE. This CDR3 spans 15 amino acids. The CDR3 here is CASSLKPTSNQPQHF. The CDR3 region has the DNA TGTGCCAGCAGCTTGAAGCCCACTAGCAATCAGCCCCAGCATTTT.

This clonotype was observed a few times. This chain uses TRBV7-9 with TRBJ2-3, with D maybe TRBD1 (6 bases). Per the germline V gene, CDR1 is SEHNR and CDR2 is FQNEAQ (reference sequence). V was trimmed by 11 bases and J by 3 bases, leaving 15 bases between them. CDR3 length equals 13 residues. The CDR3 nucleotides are TGTGCCTTCAACGGGGACAATACAGATACGCAGTATTTT. It is translated as CAFNGDNTDTQYF. Full variable domain (rest looked up from reference TRBV7-9 and TRBJ2-3): DTGVSQNPRHKITKRGQNVTFRCDPISEHNRLYWYRQTLGQGPEFLTYFQNEAQLEKSRLLSDRFSAERPKGSFSTLEIQRTEQGDSAMYLCAFNGDNTDTQYFGPGTRLTVL.

This clonotype was found a few times. The gene calls are TRBV20-1 and TRBJ2-1, with D perhaps TRBD1 (5 bases). Germline assignment: CDR1 DFQATT and CDR2 SNEGSKA (reference sequence). CDR3 length: 15 amino acids. Trimming removed 2 bases from V and 7 bases from J, with 18 bases in between. As DNA, the CDR3 is TGCAGTGCTAGAAAGGTGACAGTGGGTGTGAATGAGCAGTTCTTC. Residues: CSARKVTVGVNEQFF.

This clonotype has just a few counts. A read error may explain this, as a much larger clone is one base away. This rearrangement joins TRBV7-8 to TRBJ2-7; D gene ambiguous. The V gene lost 1 base and the J gene lost 7 bases, with 8 bases spanning the gap. This CDR3 is 12 amino acids long. Germline V CDR1 and CDR2: SGHVS, FQNEAQ. CDR3 amino acids: CASSLGFNEQYF. In DNA, the CDR3 is TGTGCCAGCAGCTTAGGGTTCAATGAGCAGTACTTC. Full variable domain (rest looked up from reference TRBV7-8 and TRBJ2-7): GAGVSQSPRYKVAKRGQDVALRCDPISGHVSLFWYQQALGQGPEFLTYFQNEAQLDKSGLPSDRFFAERPEGSVSTLKIQRTQQEDSAVYLCASSLGFNEQYFGPGTRLTVT.